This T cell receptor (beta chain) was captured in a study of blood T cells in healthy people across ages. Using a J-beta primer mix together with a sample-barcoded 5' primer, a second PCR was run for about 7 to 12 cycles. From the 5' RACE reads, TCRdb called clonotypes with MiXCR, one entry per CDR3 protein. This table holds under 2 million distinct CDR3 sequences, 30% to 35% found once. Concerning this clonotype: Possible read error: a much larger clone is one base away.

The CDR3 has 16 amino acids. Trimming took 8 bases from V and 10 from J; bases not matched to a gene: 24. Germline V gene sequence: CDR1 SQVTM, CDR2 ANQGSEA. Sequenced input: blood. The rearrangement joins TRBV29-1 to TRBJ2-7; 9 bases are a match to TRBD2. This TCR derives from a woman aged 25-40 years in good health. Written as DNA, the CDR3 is TGCAGCTTTGGTGCTGAGATAGCGGGAGTCCAAGAGATCCAGTACTTC. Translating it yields CSFGAEIAGVQEIQYF.